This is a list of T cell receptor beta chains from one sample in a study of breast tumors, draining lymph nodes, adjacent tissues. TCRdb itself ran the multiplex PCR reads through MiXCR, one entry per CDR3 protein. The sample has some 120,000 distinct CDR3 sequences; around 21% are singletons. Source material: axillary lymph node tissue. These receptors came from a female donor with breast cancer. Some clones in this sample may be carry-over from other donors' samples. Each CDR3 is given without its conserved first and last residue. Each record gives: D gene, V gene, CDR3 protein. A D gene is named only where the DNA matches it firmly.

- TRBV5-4 ASSRGRTENTEAF
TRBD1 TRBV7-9 ASSTRDRGFSYEQY
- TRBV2 ASSVDGGRVREQF
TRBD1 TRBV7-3 ASSLTGTGDYGYT
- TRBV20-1 SASPRREIYNEQF
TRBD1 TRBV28 ASRQSQTGRDTQY
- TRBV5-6 ASSLYYSGERTQY
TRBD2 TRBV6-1 ASSEERLASDETQY
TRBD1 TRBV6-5 ASSRDSHSYEQY
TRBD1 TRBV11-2 ASSPRTGVYGYT
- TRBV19 ASSVGGQGYSYT
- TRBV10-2 ASSATNYNEQF
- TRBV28 ASSLENSGNTIY
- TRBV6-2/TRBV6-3 ASSYSFRAGPTPSTDTQY
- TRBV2 ASSQGREQF
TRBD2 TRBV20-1 SATDGRTDTQY
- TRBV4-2 ASSPQREVRSGELF
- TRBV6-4 ASSEQY
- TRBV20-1 SARARILSSYEQY
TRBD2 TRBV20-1 SARRPSGRNEQF
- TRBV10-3 AISTGEVSTDTQY
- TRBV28 ASSPRGSPWADTQY
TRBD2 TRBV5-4 ASSLGTSGSFSETQY
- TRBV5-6 ASSLVSGFTQY
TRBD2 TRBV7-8 ASSLGLAGNNIQY
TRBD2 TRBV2 ASSGGRASGRGEQF
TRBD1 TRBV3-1 ASSRQGGEAF
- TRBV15 ATSSRQNRNEKLF
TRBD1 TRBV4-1 ASSQFWDRGNNQPQH
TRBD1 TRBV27 ASSLSRGPTYEQY
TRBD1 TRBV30 AWSLRQGHEQY
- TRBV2 ARAGTVTEETQY
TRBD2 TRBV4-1 ASSQVSGLGRETQY
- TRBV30 AALSGKHTYEQY
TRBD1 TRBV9 ASSVTGEGLSGYT
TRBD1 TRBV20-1 SAETGGGRGYT
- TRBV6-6 ASSGTGPAPQH
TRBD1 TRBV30 AWSPNRGNQPQH
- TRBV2 ASSGGYEQY
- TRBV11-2 ASSLVPQAGGNTIY
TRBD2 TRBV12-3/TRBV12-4 ASSLGKLAGGTDTQY
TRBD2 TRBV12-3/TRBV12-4 ASSQGLAGGVAEGGEQF
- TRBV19 ASSKSVTTYEQY
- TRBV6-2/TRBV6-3 ASRYGGSYEQY
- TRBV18 ASSPRGGNEKLF
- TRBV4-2 ASSQEWQAVPTSQETQY
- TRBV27 ASRRQSNEKLF
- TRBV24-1 ATSVGDSNQPQH